Sequencing of this T cell receptor beta chain was carried out in a study of T-cell reconstitution after alpha-beta-depleted transplantation in children. As concerns this clonotype: What it recognizes is unknown.

Germline CDR1 reads SEHNR; CDR2 reads FQNEAQ (reference sequence). Trimming pared 5 bases from V and 13 bases from J, leaving 9 bases between. The CDR3 extends over 10 amino acids. The study's findings and limits: Alpha-beta T cells about two months after transplant reportedly derived from several hundred expanded graft clones. T cells produced anew were the main source of T-cell counts and diversity one year after transplant.

The TCRbeta library incorporated unique molecular identifiers. TCRdb recomputed calls from the PCR reads with MiXCR, one row per CDR3 protein. The sample records roughly 490,000 distinct CDR3 sequences, around 10% being singletons. The rearrangement links TRBV7-9 to TRBJ2-1; D gene unclear. This TCR was sampled from a female patient aged 2 to 10 who had a stem cell transplant for aplastic anemia, so the T cells may come from the graft donor. Specimen: PBMCs, mostly from graft donor cells, collected 180 days after TCRalphabeta/CD19-depleted stem cell transplant. The CDR3 reads CASSLSVQFF. The CDR3 DNA follows: TGTGCCAGCAGCCTCTCGGTACAGTTCTTC.